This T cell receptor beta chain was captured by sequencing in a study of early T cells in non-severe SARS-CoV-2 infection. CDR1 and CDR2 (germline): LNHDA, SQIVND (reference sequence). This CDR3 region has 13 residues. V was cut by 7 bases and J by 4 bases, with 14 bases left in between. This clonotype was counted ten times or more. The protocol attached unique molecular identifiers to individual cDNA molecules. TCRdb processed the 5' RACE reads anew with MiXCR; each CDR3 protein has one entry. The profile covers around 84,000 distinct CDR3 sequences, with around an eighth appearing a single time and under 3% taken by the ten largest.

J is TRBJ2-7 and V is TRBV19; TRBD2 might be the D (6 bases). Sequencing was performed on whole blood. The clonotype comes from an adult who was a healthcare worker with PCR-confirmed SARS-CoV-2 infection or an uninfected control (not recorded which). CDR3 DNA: TGTGCCAGTACCCTAGGGGCGGGGTACGAGCAGTACTTC. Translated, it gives CASTLGAGYEQYF. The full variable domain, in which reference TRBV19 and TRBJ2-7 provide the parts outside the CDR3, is DGGITQSPKYLFRKEGQNVTLSCEQNLNHDAMYWYRQDPGQGLRLIYYSQIVNDFQKGDIAEGYSVSREKKESFPLTVTSAQKNPTAFYLCASTLGAGYEQYFGPGTRLTVT.